The T cell receptor (beta chain) described here comes from a study of OX40 agonist ivuxolimab in advanced cancers. This table comes from immunoSEQ multiplex PCR, and its TCRdb copy is limited to in-frame clones, with some not included. Among 65,000 to 80,000 clones listed, 85% to 95% were seen once. Autoimmune disease history or systemic immunosuppression led to patient exclusion. Blood samples were obtained at baseline, cycle 4 day 1, and cycle 7 day 1. This clone appeared once. This CDR3 comprises 17 residues. V lost 1 base, J lost 0 bases, and 12 bases lay in between. CDR1 is KGHSY and CDR2 is FQNENV in the germline V gene.

This TCR was recovered from an adult with an advanced solid tumor such as melanoma, head and neck, liver or kidney cancer. The chain links TRBV16 to TRBJ1-4; D may be TRBD1 (5 bases). Sequences were derived from CD4+ or CD8+ T cells sorted from blood, sampled in a trial of the OX40 agonist ivuxolimab. The CDR3 region is CASSQFQGVTTNEKLFF. DNA of the CDR3: TGTGCCAGCAGCCAATTCCAGGGAGTCACAACTAATGAAAAACTGTTTTTT.